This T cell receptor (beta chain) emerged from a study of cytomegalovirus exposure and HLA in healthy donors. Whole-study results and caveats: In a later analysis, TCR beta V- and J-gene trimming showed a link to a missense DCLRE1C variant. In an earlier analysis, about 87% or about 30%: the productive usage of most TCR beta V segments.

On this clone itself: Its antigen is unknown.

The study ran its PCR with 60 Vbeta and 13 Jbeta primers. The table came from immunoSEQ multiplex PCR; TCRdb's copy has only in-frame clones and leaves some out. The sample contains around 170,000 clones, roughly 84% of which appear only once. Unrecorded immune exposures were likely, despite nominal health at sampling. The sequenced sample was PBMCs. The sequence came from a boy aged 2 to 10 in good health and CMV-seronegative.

CDR3 DNA: TGTGCCAGCTCACCACCAAGTGTGCCAGGGACTTCCCATCAGCCCCAGCATTTT. Translating it yields CASSPPSVPGTSHQPQHF. The chain recombines TRBV18 with TRBJ1-5; D is perhaps TRBD1 (5 bases). V was pared by 0 bases and J by 5 bases, with 20 bases between. The germline V gene encodes CDR1 KGHSH and CDR2 LQKENI. The CDR3 has 18 amino acids.